Below, 8 T cell receptor beta chains from the same sample are listed, as sequenced in a study of blood T cell repertoires in COVID-19. Libraries were prepared by immunoSEQ multiplex PCR; TCRdb keeps only in-frame clonotypes and omits some of them. The sample yields some 340,000 clones, over 75% seen once. Sequencing used PBMCs or T cells enriched from blood (not recorded which). Receptors were obtained from a woman aged 30 to 39 who had recovered from COVID-19.

This chain links TRBV28 with TRBJ2-7; 7 bases match TRBD1. J was trimmed by 6 bases and V by 6 bases; bases with no gene match: 8. The CDR3 runs to 13 residues. Germline loops: CDR1 MDHEN, CDR2 SYDVKM. The CDR3 sequence: CASSPPGGFEQYF. The CDR3 coding sequence is TGTGCCAGCAGCCCCCCAGGGGGTTTCGAGCAGTACTTC.

The chain combines TRBV6-1 with TRBJ1-1; D remains ambiguous. This CDR3 is built from 13 residues. With 2 bases removed from V and 1 base from J, the gap between germline ends came to 5 bases. Per germline, CDR1 MNHNS and CDR2 SASEGT. CDR3 in amino acids: CASSEQKNTEAFF. CDR3 sequence (DNA): TGTGCCAGCAGTGAACAAAAGAACACTGAAGCTTTCTTT.

The genes are TRBV9 and TRBJ1-2, with D unclear. This CDR3 is built from 14 residues. CDR1 SGDLS and CDR2 YYNGEE come from the germline V gene. Trimming pared 3 bases from V and 1 base from J, leaving 10 bases between. The CDR3 coding sequence is TGTGCCAGCAGCGAAGGAGGATTTAACTATGGCTACACCTTC. Its translation is CASSEGGFNYGYTF. Looking up the rest from reference TRBV9 and TRBJ1-2 gives the full variable domain: DSGVTQTPKHLITATGQRVTLRCSPRSGDLSVYWYQQSLDQGLQFLIQYYNGEERAKGNILERFSAQQFPDLHSELNLSSLELGDSALYFCASSEGGFNYGYTFGSGTRLTVV.

V and J are TRBV6-6 and TRBJ1-2; 8 bases fit TRBD1. Looked up from germline, CDR1 is MNHNY and CDR2 is SVGAGI (reference sequence). V dropped 0 bases and J dropped 7; count of bases not matched to a gene: 10. The CDR3 covers 16 residues. This chain's CDR3 is CASSYSRTGQGGGYTF. CDR3 DNA sequence: TGTGCCAGCAGTTACTCTCGGACAGGACAGGGAGGTGGCTACACCTTC.

The chain has TRBV27 and TRBJ2-7; D not resolved. The CDR3 consists of 13 residues. Germline V CDR1 and CDR2: MNHEY, SMNVEV (reference sequence). V shed 6 bases and J shed 3 bases, with 12 bases lying between them. The CDR3: CASSPSSLYEQYF. CDR3 DNA: TGTGCCAGCAGCCCGAGCTCCCTCTACGAGCAGTACTTC.

The rearrangement uses TRBV3-1 (or the pseudogene TRBV3-2) and TRBJ1-1; 11 bases line up with TRBD1. Germline CDR1 LGHDT, CDR2 YNNKEL (reference sequence). V shed 5 bases, J shed 2 bases, and the junction held 4 bases outside the gene matches. The length of the CDR3 is 15 residues. CDR3 nucleotide sequence: TGTGCCAGCAGCTCCTGGACAGGGGGCAACACTGAAGCTTTCTTT. Amino acid sequence: CASSSWTGGNTEAFF.

This rearrangement joins TRBV4-3 to TRBJ2-3; 10 bases align to TRBD2. The CDR3 length is 14 residues. The V segment lost 5 bases and the J segment 14 bases; nucleotides outside the gene matches: 13. Per the germline V gene, CDR1 is LGHNA and CDR2 is YSLEER. CDR3 sequence reads: CASSGSAGGRSRYF. The DNA for the CDR3 is TGCGCCAGCAGCGGGTCAGCGGGGGGGCGTAGTCGGTATTTT.

J is TRBJ2-5 and V is TRBV28; maybe TRBD1 (5 bases). Trimming took off 2 bases at V and 3 bases at J, with 7 bases between the two ends. The CDR3 is made up of 13 amino acids. Germline V gene lookup returns CDR1 MDHEN and CDR2 SYDVKM. CDR3 bases: TGTGCCAGCAGTTTAAGGGGTAAAGAGACCCAGTACTTC. This encodes CASSLRGKETQYF.